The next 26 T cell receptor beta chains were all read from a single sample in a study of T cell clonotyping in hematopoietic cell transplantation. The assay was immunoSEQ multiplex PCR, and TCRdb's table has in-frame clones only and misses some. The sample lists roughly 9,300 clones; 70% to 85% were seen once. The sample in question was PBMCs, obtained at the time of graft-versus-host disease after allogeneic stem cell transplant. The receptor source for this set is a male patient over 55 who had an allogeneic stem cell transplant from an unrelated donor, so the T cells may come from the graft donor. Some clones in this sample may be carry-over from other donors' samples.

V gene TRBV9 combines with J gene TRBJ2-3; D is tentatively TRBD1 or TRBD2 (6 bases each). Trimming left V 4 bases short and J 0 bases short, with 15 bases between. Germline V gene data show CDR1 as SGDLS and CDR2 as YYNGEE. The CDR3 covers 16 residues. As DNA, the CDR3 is TGTGCCAGCAGCCTCATGGTGGGGGGCAGCACAGATACGCAGTATTTT. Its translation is CASSLMVGGSTDTQYF.

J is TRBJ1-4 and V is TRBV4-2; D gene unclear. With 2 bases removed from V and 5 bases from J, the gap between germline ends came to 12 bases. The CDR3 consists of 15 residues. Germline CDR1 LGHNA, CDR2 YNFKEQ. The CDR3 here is CASSQNEAGNEKLFF. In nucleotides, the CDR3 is TGTGCCAGCAGCCAAAATGAGGCGGGGAATGAAAAACTGTTTTTT.

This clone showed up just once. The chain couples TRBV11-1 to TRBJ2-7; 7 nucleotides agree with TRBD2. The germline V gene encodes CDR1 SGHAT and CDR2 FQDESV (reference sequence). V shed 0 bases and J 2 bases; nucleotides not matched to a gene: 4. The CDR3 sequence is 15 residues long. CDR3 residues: CASSLAGGSTYEQYF. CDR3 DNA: TGTGCCAGCAGCTTAGCCGGGGGGTCGACCTACGAGCAGTACTTC.

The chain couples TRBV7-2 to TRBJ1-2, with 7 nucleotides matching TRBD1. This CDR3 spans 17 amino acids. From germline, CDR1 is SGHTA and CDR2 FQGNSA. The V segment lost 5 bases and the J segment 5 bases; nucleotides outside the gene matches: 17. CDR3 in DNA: TGTGCCAGCAGCGACTTGAAGGGGGCTCACACCGCTTATGGCTACACCTTC. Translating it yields CASSDLKGAHTAYGYTF. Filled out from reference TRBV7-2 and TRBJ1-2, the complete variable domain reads GAGVSQSPSNKVTEKGKDVELRCDPISGHTALYWYRQSLGQGLEFLIYFQGNSAPDKSGLPSDRFSAERTGGSVSTLTIQRTQQEDSAVYLCASSDLKGAHTAYGYTFGSGTRLTVV.

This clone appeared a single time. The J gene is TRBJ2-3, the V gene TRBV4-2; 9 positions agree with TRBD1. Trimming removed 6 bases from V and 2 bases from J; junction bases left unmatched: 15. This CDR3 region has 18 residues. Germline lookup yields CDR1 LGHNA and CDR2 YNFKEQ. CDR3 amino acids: CASRPLLRRDRDTDTQYF. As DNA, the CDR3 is TGTGCCAGCAGACCTCTTCTCCGGCGGGACAGGGACACAGATACGCAGTATTTT.

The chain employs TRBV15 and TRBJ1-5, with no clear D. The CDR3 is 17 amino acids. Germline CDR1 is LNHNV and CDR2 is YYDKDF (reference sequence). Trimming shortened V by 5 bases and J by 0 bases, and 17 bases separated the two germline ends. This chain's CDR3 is CATSVPTGLYSNQPQHF. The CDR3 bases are TGTGCCACCAGCGTCCCGACCGGTCTCTATAGCAATCAGCCCCAGCATTTT.

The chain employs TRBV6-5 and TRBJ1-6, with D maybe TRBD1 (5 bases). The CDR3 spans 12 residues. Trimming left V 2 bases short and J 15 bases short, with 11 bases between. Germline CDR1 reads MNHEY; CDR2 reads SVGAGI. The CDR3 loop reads CASSYDSSSLHF. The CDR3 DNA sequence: TGTGCCAGCAGTTACGACAGTTCGAGCCTCCACTTT.

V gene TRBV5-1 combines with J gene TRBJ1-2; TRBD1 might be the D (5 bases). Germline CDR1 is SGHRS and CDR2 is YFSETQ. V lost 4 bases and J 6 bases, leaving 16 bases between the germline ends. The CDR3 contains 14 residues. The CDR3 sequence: CASSASGTGDGYTF. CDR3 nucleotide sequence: TGCGCCAGCAGCGCCTCCGGGACTGGCGATGGCTACACCTTC. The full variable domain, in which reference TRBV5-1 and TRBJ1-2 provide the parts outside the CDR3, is KAGVTQTPRYLIKTRGQQVTLSCSPISGHRSVSWYQQTPGQGLQFLFEYFSETQRNKGNFPGRFSGRQFSNSRSEMNVSTLELGDSALYLCASSASGTGDGYTFGSGTRLTVV.

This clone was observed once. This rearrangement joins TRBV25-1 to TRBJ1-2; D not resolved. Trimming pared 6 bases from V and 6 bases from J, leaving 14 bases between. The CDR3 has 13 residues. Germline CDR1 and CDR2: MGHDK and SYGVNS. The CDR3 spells CASSQETWDGYTF. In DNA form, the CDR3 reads TGTGCCAGCAGCCAAGAGACCTGGGATGGCTACACCTTC.

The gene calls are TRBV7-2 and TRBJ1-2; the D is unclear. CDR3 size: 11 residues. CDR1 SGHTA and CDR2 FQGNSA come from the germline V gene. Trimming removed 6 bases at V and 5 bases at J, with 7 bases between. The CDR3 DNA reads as TGTGCCAGCAGAGGGCGGTATGGCTACACCTTC. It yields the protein CASRGRYGYTF.

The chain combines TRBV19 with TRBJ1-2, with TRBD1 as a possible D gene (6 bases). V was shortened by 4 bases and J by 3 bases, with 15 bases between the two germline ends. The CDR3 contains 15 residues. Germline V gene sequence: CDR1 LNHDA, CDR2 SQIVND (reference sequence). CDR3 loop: CASSTPGEPHYGYTF. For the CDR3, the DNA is TGTGCCAGTAGTACGCCAGGGGAGCCCCACTATGGCTACACCTTC.

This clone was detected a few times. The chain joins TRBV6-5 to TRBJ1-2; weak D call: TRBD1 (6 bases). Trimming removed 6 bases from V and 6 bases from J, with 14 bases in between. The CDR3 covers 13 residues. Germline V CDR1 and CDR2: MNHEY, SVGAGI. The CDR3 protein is CASRSQGADGYTF. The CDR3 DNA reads TGTGCCAGCAGATCACAGGGTGCGGATGGCTACACCTTC.

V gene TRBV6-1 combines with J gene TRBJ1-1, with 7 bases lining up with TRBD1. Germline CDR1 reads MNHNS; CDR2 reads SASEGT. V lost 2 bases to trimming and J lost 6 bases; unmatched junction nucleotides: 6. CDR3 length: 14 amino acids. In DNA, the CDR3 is TGTGCCAGCAGTGAAAATAACAGGGGCGCTGAAGCTTTCTTT. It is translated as CASSENNRGAEAFF.

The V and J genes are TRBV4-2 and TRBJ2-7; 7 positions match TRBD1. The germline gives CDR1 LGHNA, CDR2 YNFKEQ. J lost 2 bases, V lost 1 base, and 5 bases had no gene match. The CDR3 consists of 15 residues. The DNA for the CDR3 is TGTGCCAGCAGCCAAGCCATAACAGGGGCCTACGAGCAGTACTTC. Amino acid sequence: CASSQAITGAYEQYF.

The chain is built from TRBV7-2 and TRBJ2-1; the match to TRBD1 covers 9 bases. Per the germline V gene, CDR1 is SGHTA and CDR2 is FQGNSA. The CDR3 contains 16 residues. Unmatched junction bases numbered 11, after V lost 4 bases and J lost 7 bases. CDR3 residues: CASSYTGGAGRNEQFF. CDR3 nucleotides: TGTGCCAGCAGCTACACAGGGGGCGCCGGAAGGAATGAGCAGTTCTTC.

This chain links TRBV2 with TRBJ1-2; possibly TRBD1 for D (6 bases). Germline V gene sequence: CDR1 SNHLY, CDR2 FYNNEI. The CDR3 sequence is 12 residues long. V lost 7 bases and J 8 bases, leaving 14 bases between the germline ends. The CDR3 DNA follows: TGTGCCAGCAACTGGGGGCGAGAAGGCTACACCTTC. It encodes CASNWGREGYTF.

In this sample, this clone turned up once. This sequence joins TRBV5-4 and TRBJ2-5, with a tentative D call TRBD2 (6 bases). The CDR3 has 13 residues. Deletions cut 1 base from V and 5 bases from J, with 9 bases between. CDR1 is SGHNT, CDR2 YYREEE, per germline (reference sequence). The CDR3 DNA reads TGTGCCAGCAGCTTGCCTAGCGATGAGACCCAGTACTTC. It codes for CASSLPSDETQYF.

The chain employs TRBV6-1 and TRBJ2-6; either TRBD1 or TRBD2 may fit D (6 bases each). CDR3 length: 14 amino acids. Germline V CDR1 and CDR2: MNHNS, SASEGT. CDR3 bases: TGTGCGACCGGGGGCGCCTCTGGGGCCAACGTCCTGACTTTC. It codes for CATGGASGANVLTF.

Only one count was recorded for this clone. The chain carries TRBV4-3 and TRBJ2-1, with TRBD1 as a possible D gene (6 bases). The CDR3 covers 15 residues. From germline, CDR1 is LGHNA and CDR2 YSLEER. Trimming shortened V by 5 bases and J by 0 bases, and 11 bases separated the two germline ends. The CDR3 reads CASSSDRSSYNEQFF. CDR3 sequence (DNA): TGCGCCAGCAGCTCAGACAGGAGCTCCTACAATGAGCAGTTCTTC.

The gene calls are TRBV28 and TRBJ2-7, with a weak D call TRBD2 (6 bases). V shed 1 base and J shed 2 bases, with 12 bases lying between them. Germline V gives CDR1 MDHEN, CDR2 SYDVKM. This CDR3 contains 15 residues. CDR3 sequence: CASSLSGLSTYEQYF. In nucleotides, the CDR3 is TGTGCCAGCAGTTTATCGGGACTGTCTACCTACGAGCAGTACTTC.

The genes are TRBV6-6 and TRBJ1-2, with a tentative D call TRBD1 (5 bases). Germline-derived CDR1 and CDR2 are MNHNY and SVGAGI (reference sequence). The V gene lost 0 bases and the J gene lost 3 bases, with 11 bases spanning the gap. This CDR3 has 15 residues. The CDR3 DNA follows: TGTGCCAGCAGTTACTCGAGGGACGGGCACTATGGCTACACCTTC. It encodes CASSYSRDGHYGYTF.

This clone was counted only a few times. The CDR3 DNA sequence: TGTGCCTGGAGACACGAGCCGGACTCAGAAAACACAGATACGCAGTATTTT. Protein product: CAWRHEPDSENTDTQYF. The V and J genes are TRBV30 and TRBJ2-3; D may be TRBD2 (5 bases). The CDR3 totals 17 residues. The germline CDR1 and CDR2 sequences are GTSNPN and SVGIG (reference sequence). V lost 3 bases and J 2 bases, leaving 21 bases between the germline ends.

CDR3 sequence: CASSLESNTYTGELFF. The CDR3 DNA sequence: TGCGCCAGCAGCTTGGAAAGCAATACCTACACCGGGGAGCTGTTTTTT. The chain combines TRBV5-1 with TRBJ2-2; no clear D. Trimming stripped 0 bases from V and 3 bases from J, with 12 bases between. The CDR3 contains 16 residues. CDR1 and CDR2 (germline): SGHRS, YFSETQ.

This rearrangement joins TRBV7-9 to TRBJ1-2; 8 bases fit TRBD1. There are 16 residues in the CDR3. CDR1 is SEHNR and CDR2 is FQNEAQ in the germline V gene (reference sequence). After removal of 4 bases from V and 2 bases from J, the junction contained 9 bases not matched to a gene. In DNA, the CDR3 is TGTGCCAGCAGCTATCCGGGACAGGTGACGAACTATGGCTACACCTTC. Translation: CASSYPGQVTNYGYTF.

The chain's CDR3 is CASSYWQVGSTGELFF. CDR3 in DNA: TGTGCCAGCAGTTACTGGCAGGTGGGGTCAACCGGGGAGCTGTTTTTT. The chain couples TRBV6-5 to TRBJ2-2; no firm D call. V shed 1 base and J shed 5 bases, with 14 bases lying between them. The germline V gene encodes CDR1 MNHEY and CDR2 SVGAGI. The CDR3 covers 16 residues.

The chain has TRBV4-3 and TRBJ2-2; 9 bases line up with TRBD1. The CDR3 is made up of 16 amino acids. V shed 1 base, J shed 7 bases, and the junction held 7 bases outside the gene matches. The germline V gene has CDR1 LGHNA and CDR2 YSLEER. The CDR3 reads CASSQVGTGYGGELFF. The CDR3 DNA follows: TGCGCCAGCAGCCAAGTGGGGACAGGGTACGGCGGGGAGCTGTTTTTT.